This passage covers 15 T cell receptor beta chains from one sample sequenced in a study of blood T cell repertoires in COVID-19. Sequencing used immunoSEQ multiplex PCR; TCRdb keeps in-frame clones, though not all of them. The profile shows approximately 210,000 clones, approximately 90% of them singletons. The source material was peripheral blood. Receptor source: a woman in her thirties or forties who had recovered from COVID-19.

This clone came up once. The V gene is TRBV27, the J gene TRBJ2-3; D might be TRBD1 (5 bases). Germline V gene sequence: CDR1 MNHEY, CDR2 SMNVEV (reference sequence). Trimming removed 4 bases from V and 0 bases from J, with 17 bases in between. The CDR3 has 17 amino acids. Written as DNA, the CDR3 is TGTGCCAGCAGTTGGAAACGTGACAGTGCTAGCACAGATACGCAGTATTTT. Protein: CASSWKRDSASTDTQYF.

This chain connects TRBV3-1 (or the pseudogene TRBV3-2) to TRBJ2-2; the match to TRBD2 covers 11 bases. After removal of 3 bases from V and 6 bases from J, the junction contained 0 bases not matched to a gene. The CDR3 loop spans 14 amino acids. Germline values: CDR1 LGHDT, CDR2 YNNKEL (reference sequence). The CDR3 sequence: CASSQGLAAGELFF. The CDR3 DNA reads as TGTGCCAGCAGCCAGGGACTAGCGGCCGGGGAGCTGTTTTTT.

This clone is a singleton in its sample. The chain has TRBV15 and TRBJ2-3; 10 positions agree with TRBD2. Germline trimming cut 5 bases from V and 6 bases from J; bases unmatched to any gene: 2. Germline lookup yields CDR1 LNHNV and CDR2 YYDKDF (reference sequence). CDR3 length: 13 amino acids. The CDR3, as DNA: TGTGCCACCAGCGCTAGCGGGGGCGATACGCAGTATTTT. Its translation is CATSASGGDTQYF.

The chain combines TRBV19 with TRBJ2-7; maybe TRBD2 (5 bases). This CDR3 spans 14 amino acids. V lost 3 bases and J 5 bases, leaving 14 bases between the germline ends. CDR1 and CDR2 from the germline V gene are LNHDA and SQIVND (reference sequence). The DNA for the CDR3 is TGTGCCAGTAGTATGCTAGCCGCAAGCCACGAGCAGTACTTC. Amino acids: CASSMLAASHEQYF.

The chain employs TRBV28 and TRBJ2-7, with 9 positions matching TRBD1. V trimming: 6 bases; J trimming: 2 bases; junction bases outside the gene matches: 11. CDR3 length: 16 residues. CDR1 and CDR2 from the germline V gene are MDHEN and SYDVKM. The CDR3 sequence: CASSTPGQGPPYEQYF. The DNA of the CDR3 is TGTGCCAGCAGCACTCCGGGACAGGGACCTCCCTACGAGCAGTACTTC. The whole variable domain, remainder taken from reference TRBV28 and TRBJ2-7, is DVKVTQSSRYLVKRTGEKVFLECVQDMDHENMFWYRQDPGLGLRLIYFSYDVKMKEKGDIPEGYSVSREKKERFSLILESASTNQTSMYLCASSTPGQGPPYEQYFGPGTRLTVT.

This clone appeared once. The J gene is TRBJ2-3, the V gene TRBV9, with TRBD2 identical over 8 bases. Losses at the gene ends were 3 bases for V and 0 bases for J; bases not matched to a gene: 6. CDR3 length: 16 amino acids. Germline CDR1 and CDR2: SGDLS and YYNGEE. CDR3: CASSESGLASTDTQYF. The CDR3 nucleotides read TGTGCCAGCAGCGAATCCGGACTAGCAAGCACAGATACGCAGTATTTT. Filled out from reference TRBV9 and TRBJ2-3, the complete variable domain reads DSGVTQTPKHLITATGQRVTLRCSPRSGDLSVYWYQQSLDQGLQFLIQYYNGEERAKGNILERFSAQQFPDLHSELNLSSLELGDSALYFCASSESGLASTDTQYFGPGTRLTVL.

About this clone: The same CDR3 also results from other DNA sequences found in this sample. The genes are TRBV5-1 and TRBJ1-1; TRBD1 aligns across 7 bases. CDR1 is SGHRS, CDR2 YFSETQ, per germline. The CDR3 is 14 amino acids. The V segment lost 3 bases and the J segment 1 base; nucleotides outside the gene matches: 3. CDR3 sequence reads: CASSSGTANTEAFF. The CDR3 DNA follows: TGCGCCAGCAGCTCCGGGACAGCGAACACTGAAGCTTTCTTT.

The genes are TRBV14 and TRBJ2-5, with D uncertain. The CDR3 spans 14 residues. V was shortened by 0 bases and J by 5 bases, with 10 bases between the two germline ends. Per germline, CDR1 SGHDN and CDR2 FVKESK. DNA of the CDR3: TGTGCCAGCAGCCAAGATGAATTCCGGGAGACCCAGTACTTC. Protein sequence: CASSQDEFRETQYF.

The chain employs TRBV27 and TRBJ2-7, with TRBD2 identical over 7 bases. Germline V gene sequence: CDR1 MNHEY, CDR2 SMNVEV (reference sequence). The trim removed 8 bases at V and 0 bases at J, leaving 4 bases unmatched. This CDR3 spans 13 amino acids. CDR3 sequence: CASGSGLSYEQYF. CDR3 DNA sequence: TGTGCCAGCGGTAGCGGGCTCTCCTACGAGCAGTACTTC.

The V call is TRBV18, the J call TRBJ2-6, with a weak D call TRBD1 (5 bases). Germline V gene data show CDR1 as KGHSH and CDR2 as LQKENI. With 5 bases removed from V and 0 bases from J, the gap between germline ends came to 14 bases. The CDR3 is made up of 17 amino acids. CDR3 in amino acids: CASSSDQGNSGANVLTF. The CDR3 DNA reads TGTGCCAGCTCATCAGACCAGGGAAACTCTGGGGCCAACGTCCTGACTTTC. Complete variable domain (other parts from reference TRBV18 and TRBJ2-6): NAGVMQNPRHLVRRRGQEARLRCSPMKGHSHVYWYRQLPEEGLKFMVYLQKENIIDESGMPKERFSAEFPKEGPSILRIQQVVRGDSAAYFCASSSDQGNSGANVLTFGAGSRLTVL.

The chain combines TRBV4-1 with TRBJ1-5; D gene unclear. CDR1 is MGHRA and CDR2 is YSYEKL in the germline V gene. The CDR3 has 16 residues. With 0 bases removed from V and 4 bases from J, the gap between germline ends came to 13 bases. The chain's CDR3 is CASSQEVTALNQPQHF. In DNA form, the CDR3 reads TGCGCCAGCAGCCAAGAGGTCACAGCCCTTAATCAGCCCCAGCATTTT.

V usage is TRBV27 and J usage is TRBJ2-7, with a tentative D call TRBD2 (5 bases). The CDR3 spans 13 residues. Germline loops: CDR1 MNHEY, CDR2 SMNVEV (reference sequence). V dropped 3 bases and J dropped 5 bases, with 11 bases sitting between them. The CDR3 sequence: CASSLGSEDEQYF. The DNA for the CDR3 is TGTGCCAGCAGTTTGGGTTCGGAGGACGAGCAGTACTTC.

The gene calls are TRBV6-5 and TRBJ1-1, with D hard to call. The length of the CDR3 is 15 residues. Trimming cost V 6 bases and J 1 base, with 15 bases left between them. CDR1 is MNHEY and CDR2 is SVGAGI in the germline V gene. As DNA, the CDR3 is TGTGCCAGCAGAAGAACAGAGCTCACGAACACTGAAGCTTTCTTT. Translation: CASRRTELTNTEAFF.

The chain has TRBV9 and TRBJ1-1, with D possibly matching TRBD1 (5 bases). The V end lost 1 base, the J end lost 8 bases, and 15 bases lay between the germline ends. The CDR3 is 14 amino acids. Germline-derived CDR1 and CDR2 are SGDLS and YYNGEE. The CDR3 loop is CASSVRQNLGEAFF. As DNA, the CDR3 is TGTGCCAGCAGCGTACGACAGAACCTAGGGGAAGCTTTCTTT.

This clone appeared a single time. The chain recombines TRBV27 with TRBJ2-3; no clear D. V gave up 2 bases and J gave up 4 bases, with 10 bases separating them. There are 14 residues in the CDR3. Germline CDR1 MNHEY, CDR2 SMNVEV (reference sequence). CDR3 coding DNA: TGTGCCAGCAGTTTACGTCTAGTGGCAGATACGCAGTATTTT. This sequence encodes CASSLRLVADTQYF.